Below, one TCR beta chain is given with its context. This clonotype appeared a few times. The target of this receptor is not known. No much larger clonotype is one base removed from it; base qualities were not supplied. At the junction V is shortened by 0 bases and J by 6 bases, with 15 bases in between. From its cysteine to its phenylalanine, the CDR3 spans 16 amino acids. Solely the CDR3 DNA is kept, with 48 bases framed from the first base. In the germline V gene, CDR1 corresponds to LGHNA and CDR2 to YSLEER. TCR beta CDR3 regions were amplified from RNA transcripts. For the first round of RT-PCR on the TCR CDR3, the HTBI primer set was used together with the Qiagen OneStep RT-PCR kit. The libraries were constructed in a second round of multiplex PCR and then size-selected and purified. Sequencing of the libraries was done on an Illumina HiSeq2000 using paired-end 100 bp reads. The paper's data handling went like this. SOAPnuke was used to process the raw data, with reads discarded if the reads contained adapters or uncalled bases, had a mean Phred below 15, or lacked an exact constant-primer or identifier match. High-quality paired reads were merged with COPE v1.2.5, and unique nucleotide sequences were defined as clonotypes. Clonotypes were aligned to IMGT TRBV, TRBD and TRBJ reference segments using MiTCR v1.1. Analysis was restricted to V-J combinations with a frequency above 0.0001, which covered approximately 99% of repertoires. The TCS score was defined as the ratio of F50 (clonal expansion) to E x V (chaos), calculated using BLOSUM62-based TCRdist between CDR3 peptides within each V-J. Welch's t-statistics and random forest reduced several hundred V-J features to some 14, which were used in a naive Bayes classifier (R e1071). TCRdb ran its own pipeline on the public reads, namely fastp trimming at Q25 and MiXCR clone calling, and kept in-frame beta chains. Rows matching on CDR3 protein sequence are summarized as one entry with the most common DNA and genes. TCRdb, not the original authors, processed these V and J calls. This sample is represented by about 600,000 distinct CDR3 sequences; more than 13% of them were singletons. The ten largest clones take up roughly 7.7% of the sample.

Ophthalmopathy patients had moderately to severely active disease, Clinical Activity Score of at least 3, NOSPECS grade of at least 4, and duration under 3 months. Exclusion was applied to patients with uncontrolled infections, other autoimmune diseases, pregnancy or lactation. Diagnoses relied on clinical symptoms, serum thyroxine and TRAb, thyroid ultrasound and orbital computed tomography. PBMCs were separated from over 9 ml of fresh peripheral blood using Ficoll-Paque density gradient centrifugation. Total RNA was extracted using Trizol reagent, and RNA quality was assessed on an Agilent 2100 Bioanalyzer. This record belongs to a study of T cells in Graves' hyperthyroidism and ophthalmopathy (dated by TCRdb to the late 2010s). For the wider study: Peripheral blood samples were taken at initial diagnosis, before any treatment was given. For training and testing, the 110 or so patients in the discovery cohort were randomly divided in a 7:3 ratio. To identify distinguishing TCR V-J signatures, a discovery cohort of about 100 patients was used, comprising roughly 45 with Graves' ophthalmopathy and approximately 58 with stable Graves' hyperthyroidism. After blood sampling, hyperthyroidism patients were treated with methimazole at a starting dose of 30 mg daily, and ophthalmopathy patients were treated with high-dose intravenous methylprednisolone. Thyroid tissue and blood T-cell repertoires from roughly six Graves' hyperthyroidism patients were also compared in the study. Prospective prediction of ophthalmopathy was tested in an independent validation cohort of approximately 19 hyperthyroidism patients and 15 to 17 patients who later progressed to ophthalmopathy. TCR Vbeta CDR3 sequencing of 120 to 150 peripheral blood samples (roughly 41 ophthalmopathy, 75 hyperthyroidism and 17 progressor patients) is reported in the paper.

The paper's findings and limits, for the study overall: No statistical method was used to set the sample size in advance, and investigators knew the group allocation. In validation, progression to ophthalmopathy was predicted by the model with 55% to 71% sensitivity and around 76% specificity, a median of approximately 7.1 months before onset. In cross-validation, a model built on a 13 V-J signature told ophthalmopathy apart from stable hyperthyroidism with under 90% sensitivity and roughly 83% specificity, and in testing the same model reached 80%/75%. Most expanded thyroid clonotypes (frequency above 0.001) were also detected in blood, suggesting blood repertoires may reflect thyroid immune responses.

The rearrangement joined TRBV4-3 to TRBJ1-5; the D gene is unclear. This clonotype was sampled from a woman aged 18-35 years with Graves' ophthalmopathy. The sequencing sample was made of blood. The CDR3 has the sequence CASSQDAVPASQPQHF. The bases are TGCGCCAGCAGCCAAGATGCTGTTCCTGCTAGTCAGCCCCAGCATTTT.